This TCR beta chain is from a study of T cell responses to AZD1222 COVID-19 vaccine. General study findings and limits: Two AZD1222 administrations were followed by greater Spike-specific TCR breadth and depth.

Germline CDR1 SGHRS, CDR2 YFSETQ. Trimming left V 2 bases short and J 1 base short, with 9 bases between. The CDR3 spans 15 residues. The repertoire was sequenced with immunoSEQ multiplex PCR; TCRdb's copy has only in-frame clones and lacks some. The data contain about 210,000 clones, 85% to 95% of them seen just once; the ten biggest clones take up about 1.2%. Concerning this clone itself: Its matching antigen is unknown.

The sequence came from an adult in good health. The source material was peripheral blood, sampled on day 0 of AZD1222 vaccination. This rearrangement joins TRBV5-1 to TRBJ2-2, with D possibly being TRBD2 (5 bases). CDR3 DNA sequence: TGCGCCAGCAGCTTTTCACTAGGGAACACCGGGGAGCTGTTTTTT. It is translated as CASSFSLGNTGELFF.